These 11 T cell receptor beta chains were sequenced from one sample in a study of blood T cell repertoires in COVID-19. Libraries were prepared by immunoSEQ multiplex PCR; TCRdb keeps only in-frame clonotypes and omits some of them. Among tens of thousands of clones listed, roughly 78% were seen once. Sequenced: peripheral blood. These receptors originate from a woman between 65 and 79 years old with acute or convalescent COVID-19.

The genes are TRBV5-4 and TRBJ2-1; D may be TRBD2 (5 bases). Trimming took off 5 bases at V and 0 bases at J, with 6 bases between the two ends. Germline V gene data show CDR1 as SGHNT and CDR2 as YYREEE (reference sequence). The CDR3 consists of 13 residues. CDR3 nucleotide sequence: TGTGCCAGCAGGAGGGACTCCTACAATGAGCAGTTCTTC. Residues: CASRRDSYNEQFF.

A few counts support this clone. This chain links TRBV2 with TRBJ1-4, with D hard to call. Germline V gene lookup returns CDR1 SNHLY and CDR2 FYNNEI. The CDR3 covers 16 residues. Trimming removed 6 bases from V and 8 bases from J, with 22 bases in between. CDR3 amino acids: CASSRQTGRWGEKLFF. CDR3 sequence (DNA): TGTGCCAGCAGCCGGCAGACCGGGAGATGGGGAGAAAAACTGTTTTTT.

The chain carries TRBV27 and TRBJ2-7; D possibly corresponds to TRBD1 (6 bases). The CDR3 has 15 residues. Trimming shortened V by 2 bases and J by 3 bases, and 14 bases separated the two germline ends. Germline V gives CDR1 MNHEY, CDR2 SMNVEV (reference sequence). This CDR3 reads CASSLSRGLFYEQYF. The CDR3, as DNA: TGTGCCAGCAGTTTAAGCAGGGGCCTCTTCTACGAGCAGTACTTC.

The chain recombines TRBV7-9 with TRBJ1-2; D may be TRBD1 (6 bases). Germline CDR1 reads SEHNR; CDR2 reads FQNEAQ (reference sequence). The length of the CDR3 is 14 residues. V dropped 5 bases and J dropped 3 bases, with 13 bases sitting between them. This chain's CDR3 is CASSPPNRDYGYTF. As DNA, the CDR3 is TGTGCCAGCAGCCCTCCGAACAGGGACTATGGCTACACCTTC.

V usage is TRBV5-1 and J usage is TRBJ2-3, with 8 bases matching TRBD2. The J segment lost 2 bases and the V segment lost 4 bases, leaving 9 bases of the junction unmatched. CDR3 length: 16 amino acids. Germline loops: CDR1 SGHRS, CDR2 YFSETQ. The CDR3 nucleotides are TGCGCCAGCAGCCCCTCAATAGCGGGGCCCACAGATACGCAGTATTTT. It specifies CASSPSIAGPTDTQYF.

This chain links TRBV21-1 with TRBJ2-3; TRBD2, the table's D call, was not compared with the DNA. TRBV21-1 represents a pseudogene. There are 16 residues in the CDR3. This CDR3 is CASTHGLAGDTDTQYF. The CDR3 DNA reads TGTGCCAGCACCCATGGGCTAGCGGGGGACACAGATACGCAGTATTTT.

The chain couples TRBV4-1 to TRBJ2-1, with TRBD2 matching 11 bases. After removal of 2 bases from V and 0 bases from J, the junction contained 3 bases not matched to a gene. Germline lookup yields CDR1 MGHRA and CDR2 YSYEKL. CDR3 length: 17 amino acids. The CDR3 DNA is TGCGCCAGCAGCCAAACGGGACTAGCGGCCTCCTACAATGAGCAGTTCTTC. This translates into CASSQTGLAASYNEQFF.

The chain recombines TRBV7-2 with TRBJ2-5; weak D call: TRBD1 (5 bases). Germline CDR1 and CDR2: SGHTA and FQGNSA. V was pared by 3 bases and J by 2 bases, with 13 bases between. This CDR3 comprises 15 residues. The CDR3 DNA follows: TGTGCCAGCAGCTTCGCGGTTAACAGGCAAGAGACCCAGTACTTC. It translates to CASSFAVNRQETQYF. Full variable domain (remainder filled in from reference TRBV7-2 and TRBJ2-5): GAGVSQSPSNKVTEKGKDVELRCDPISGHTALYWYRQSLGQGLEFLIYFQGNSAPDKSGLPSDRFSAERTGGSVSTLTIQRTQQEDSAVYLCASSFAVNRQETQYFGPGTRLLVL.

This clone was detected a few times. The chain has TRBV3-1 (or the pseudogene TRBV3-2) and TRBJ1-1, with D tentatively TRBD1 (6 bases). With 0 bases removed from V and 8 bases from J, the gap between germline ends came to 7 bases. Germline CDR1 reads LGHDT; CDR2 reads YNNKEL (reference sequence). The CDR3 totals 12 residues. CDR3 sequence: CASSQDDREAFF. In DNA, the CDR3 is TGTGCCAGCAGCCAAGATGACAGGGAAGCTTTCTTT.

This clone was counted once. This sequence joins TRBV6-5 and TRBJ1-6, with TRBD1 identical over 9 bases. Per the germline V gene, CDR1 is MNHEY and CDR2 is SVGAGI. This CDR3 contains 14 residues. Losses at the gene ends were 7 bases for V and 11 bases for J; bases not matched to a gene: 9. The CDR3 protein is CASTTGTGWAPLHF. In DNA, the CDR3 is TGTGCCAGCACCACCGGGACAGGGTGGGCACCCCTCCACTTT.

The rearrangement uses TRBV6-5 and TRBJ1-1; 7 bases are a match to TRBD1. Germline loops: CDR1 MNHEY, CDR2 SVGAGI. This CDR3 spans 14 amino acids. V lost 1 base to trimming and J lost 4 bases; unmatched junction nucleotides: 3. For the CDR3, the DNA is TGTGCCAGCAGTTACTTCTCAGGGGGCACTGAAGCTTTCTTT. It codes for CASSYFSGGTEAFF.